This entry lists 11 T cell receptor beta chains sequenced from one sample in a study of T cells in Graves' hyperthyroidism and ophthalmopathy. TCR beta CDR3 regions were amplified from RNA. HTBI primers were employed in a first-round RT-PCR of the TCR CDR3. MiXCR, run by TCRdb on the multiplex PCR reads, gives a single entry per CDR3 protein. The data show under 350,000 distinct CDR3 sequences, 25% seen once. The sample taken for sequencing was blood. These receptors were collected from a middle-aged man with Graves' hyperthyroidism that later progressed to Graves' ophthalmopathy.

The genes are TRBV6-5 and TRBJ2-7; maybe TRBD2 (6 bases). From germline, CDR1 is MNHEY and CDR2 SVGAGI. The CDR3 contains 16 residues. V dropped 4 bases and J dropped 6 bases, with 22 bases sitting between them. CDR3 protein: CASSLRLGGKVSEQYF. DNA of the CDR3: TGTGCCAGCAGTTTAAGACTTGGCGGGAAGGTCTCCGAGCAGTACTTC.

This clonotype was seen ten or more times. The chain uses TRBV14 and TRBJ1-1; the D gene is possibly TRBD1 (5 bases). Germline CDR1 SGHDN, CDR2 FVKESK. The V end lost 4 bases, the J end lost 6 bases, and 15 bases lay between the germline ends. The CDR3 has 14 amino acids. CDR3 loop: CASSRTSRVSEAFF. The CDR3 coding sequence is TGTGCCAGCAGCCGAACATCCAGGGTTTCTGAAGCTTTCTTT.

This clonotype was detected ten times or more. The chain couples TRBV6-5 to TRBJ2-7, with TRBD2 matching 7 bases. V lost 0 bases to trimming and J lost 0 bases; unmatched junction nucleotides: 5. CDR3 length: 16 residues. Germline CDR1 is MNHEY and CDR2 is SVGAGI. The CDR3 coding sequence is TGTGCCAGCAGTTACTCCGGCGGGAGTATCTCCTACGAGCAGTACTTC. Its translation: CASSYSGGSISYEQYF.

This clonotype was seen at least ten times. V is TRBV6-5 and J is TRBJ2-7; 7 positions match TRBD2. Losses at the gene ends were 3 bases for V and 7 bases for J; bases not matched to a gene: 0. The CDR3 contains 11 residues. Germline CDR1 and CDR2: MNHEY and SVGAGI. The DNA of the CDR3 is TGTGCCAGCAGTTATAGCGGGGAGCAGTACTTC. It translates to CASSYSGEQYF.

In its sample, this clonotype was seen many times. J is TRBJ1-6 and V is TRBV11-2; D remains unclear. Trimming shortened V by 0 bases and J by 8 bases, and 5 bases separated the two germline ends. The germline V gene has CDR1 SGHAT and CDR2 FQNNGV. CDR3 length: 13 residues. CDR3 sequence reads: CASSLDWYSPLHF. Here the CDR3 DNA reads TGTGCCAGCAGCTTAGATTGGTATTCACCCCTCCACTTT. Complete variable domain (other parts from reference TRBV11-2 and TRBJ1-6): EAGVAQSPRYKIIEKRQSVAFWCNPISGHATLYWYQQILGQGPKLLIQFQNNGVVDDSQLPKDRFSAERLKGVDSTLKIQPAKLEDSAVYLCASSLDWYSPLHFGNGTRLTVT.

This clonotype was seen just once. This sequence joins TRBV20-1 and TRBJ1-2; 9 bases align to TRBD1. V lost 5 bases and J lost 7; bases outside the gene matches: 11. Germline V CDR1 and CDR2: DFQATT, SNEGSKA (reference sequence). The CDR3 runs 14 residues. CDR3 in DNA: TGCAGTGCTCGGGGTGGGACAGGGCGAGGTGGCTACACCTTC. Its protein is CSARGGTGRGGYTF.

V usage is TRBV6-1 and J usage is TRBJ2-7; D gene ambiguous. With 6 bases removed from V and 1 base from J, the gap between germline ends came to 16 bases. This CDR3 spans 15 amino acids. Germline CDR1 MNHNS, CDR2 SASEGT. For the CDR3, the DNA is TGTGCCAGCAGCCCTGGTGGGATTCGGTCCTACGAGCAGTACTTC. This sequence encodes CASSPGGIRSYEQYF.

The CDR3 sequence is CASSREPYEQYF. The CDR3, as DNA: TGTGCCAGCAGTCGAGAACCCTACGAGCAGTACTTC. This chain connects TRBV28 to TRBJ2-7; D is uncertain. The CDR3 is made up of 12 amino acids. V lost 5 bases to trimming and J lost 2 bases, with 7 bases between them. Germline V gene lookup returns CDR1 MDHEN and CDR2 SYDVKM. Variable domain in full (rest from reference TRBV28 and TRBJ2-7): DVKVTQSSRYLVKRTGEKVFLECVQDMDHENMFWYRQDPGLGLRLIYFSYDVKMKEKGDIPEGYSVSREKKERFSLILESASTNQTSMYLCASSREPYEQYFGPGTRLTVT.

This clonotype came up many times. The V call is TRBV20-1, the J call TRBJ1-5; a possible D gene is TRBD1 (6 bases). Per germline, CDR1 DFQATT and CDR2 SNEGSKA (reference sequence). Trimming pared 5 bases from V and 7 bases from J, leaving 18 bases between. The CDR3 consists of 14 residues. Here the CDR3 DNA reads TGCAGTGCTTGGGGGGGGGGCACAGGGCAGCCCCAGCATTTT. It specifies CSAWGGGTGQPQHF.

This clonotype was detected many times. Germline and junction disagree at one end, which may indicate a read error. The chain links TRBV29-1 to TRBJ2-7; maybe TRBD1 (5 bases). Germline CDR1 is SQVTM and CDR2 is ANQGSEA. The length of the CDR3 is 11 residues. CDR3 sequence reads: CSVDHDSYTHF. The CDR3 DNA reads TGCAGCGTTGACCACGACAGCTACACGCACTTC.

There are many counts of this clonotype. The rearrangement links TRBV24-1 to TRBJ1-2; no reliable D call. Germline V gives CDR1 KGHDR, CDR2 SFDVKD. Trimming removed 2 bases at V and 4 bases at J, with 10 bases between. This CDR3 contains 14 residues. This CDR3 reads CATSDSLRPYGYTF. CDR3 coding DNA: TGTGCCACCAGTGATTCTCTCAGGCCCTATGGCTACACCTTC.